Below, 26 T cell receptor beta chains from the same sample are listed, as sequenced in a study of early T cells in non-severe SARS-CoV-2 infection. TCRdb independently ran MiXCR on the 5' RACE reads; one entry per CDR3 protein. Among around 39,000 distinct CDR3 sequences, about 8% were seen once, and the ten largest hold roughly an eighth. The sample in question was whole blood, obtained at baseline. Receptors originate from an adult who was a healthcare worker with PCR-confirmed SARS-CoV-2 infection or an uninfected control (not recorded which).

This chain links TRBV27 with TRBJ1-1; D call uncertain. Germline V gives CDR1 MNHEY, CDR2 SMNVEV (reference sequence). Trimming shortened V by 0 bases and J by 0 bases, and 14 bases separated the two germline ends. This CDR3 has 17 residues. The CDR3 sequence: CASSLSLPGFLNTEAFF. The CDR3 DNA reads TGTGCCAGCAGTTTATCGCTCCCAGGATTCCTGAACACTGAAGCTTTCTTT.

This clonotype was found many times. The CDR3 reads CASSQETGRNEKLFF. In nucleotides, the CDR3 is TGCGCCAGCAGCCAAGAAACAGGGAGAAATGAAAAACTGTTTTTT. The chain joins TRBV4-1 to TRBJ1-4; a weak D match, TRBD1 (6 bases). The CDR3 spans 15 residues. Germline-derived CDR1 and CDR2 are MGHRA and YSYEKL. V lost 0 bases to trimming and J lost 5 bases, with 10 bases between them.

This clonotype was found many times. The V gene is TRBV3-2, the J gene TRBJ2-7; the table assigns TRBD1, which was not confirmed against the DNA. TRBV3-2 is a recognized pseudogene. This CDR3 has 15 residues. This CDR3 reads CANPDDAGAADEQYF. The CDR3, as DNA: TGTGCCAACCCCGACGACGCGGGGGCGGCGGACGAGCAGTACTTC.

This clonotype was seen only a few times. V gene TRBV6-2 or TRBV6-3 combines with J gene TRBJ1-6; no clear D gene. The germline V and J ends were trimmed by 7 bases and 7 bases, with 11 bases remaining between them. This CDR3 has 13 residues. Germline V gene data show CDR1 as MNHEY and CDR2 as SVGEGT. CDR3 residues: CASTLVQNSPLHF. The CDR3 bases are TGTGCCAGCACCCTAGTCCAGAATTCACCCCTCCACTTT.

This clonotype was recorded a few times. The CDR3 here is CASSVTGASLSEQYF. The CDR3 DNA follows: TGTGCCAGCAGCGTTACCGGGGCCAGCCTCAGCGAGCAGTACTTC. The V gene is TRBV9, the J gene TRBJ2-7, with D perhaps given as TRBD1 or TRBD2 (5 bases each). This CDR3 comprises 15 residues. The V gene's germline CDR1 is SGDLS and CDR2 YYNGEE. Trimming shortened V by 2 bases and J by 6 bases, and 18 bases separated the two germline ends. Variable domain in full (rest from reference TRBV9 and TRBJ2-7): DSGVTQTPKHLITATGQRVTLRCSPRSGDLSVYWYQQSLDQGLQFLIQYYNGEERAKGNILERFSAQQFPDLHSELNLSSLELGDSALYFCASSVTGASLSEQYFGPGTRLTVT.

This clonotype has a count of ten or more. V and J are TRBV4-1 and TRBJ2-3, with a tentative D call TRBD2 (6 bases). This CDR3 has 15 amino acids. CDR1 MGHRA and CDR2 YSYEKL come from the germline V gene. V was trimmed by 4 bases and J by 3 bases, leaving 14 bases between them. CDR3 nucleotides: TGCGCCAGCAGCCCATCACGCGGGGAGACAGATACGCAGTATTTT. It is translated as CASSPSRGETDTQYF.

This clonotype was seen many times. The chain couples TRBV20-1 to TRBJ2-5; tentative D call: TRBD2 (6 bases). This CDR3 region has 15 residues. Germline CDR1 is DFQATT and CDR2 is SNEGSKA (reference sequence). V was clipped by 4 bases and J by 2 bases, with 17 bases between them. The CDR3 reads CSATPRDWVQETQYF. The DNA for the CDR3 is TGCAGTGCTACCCCCCGGGACTGGGTTCAAGAGACCCAGTACTTC.

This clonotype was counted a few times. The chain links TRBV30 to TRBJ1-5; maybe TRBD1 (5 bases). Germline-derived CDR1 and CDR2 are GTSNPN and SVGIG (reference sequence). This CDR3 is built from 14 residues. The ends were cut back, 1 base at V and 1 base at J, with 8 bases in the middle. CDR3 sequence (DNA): TGTGCCTGGAGTGGGGGGGACAGCAATCAGCCCCAGCATTTT. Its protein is CAWSGGDSNQPQHF.

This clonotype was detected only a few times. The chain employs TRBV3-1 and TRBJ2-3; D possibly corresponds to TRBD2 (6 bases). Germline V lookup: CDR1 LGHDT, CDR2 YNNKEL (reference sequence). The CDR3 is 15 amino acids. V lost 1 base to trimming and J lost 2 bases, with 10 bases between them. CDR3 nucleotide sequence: TGTGCCAGCAGCCAAGTAGGAGGGCACACAGATACGCAGTATTTT. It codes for CASSQVGGHTDTQYF.

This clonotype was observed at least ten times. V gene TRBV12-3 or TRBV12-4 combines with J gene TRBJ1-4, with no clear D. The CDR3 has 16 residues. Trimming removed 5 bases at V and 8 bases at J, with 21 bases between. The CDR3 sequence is CASSASGASRPEKLFF. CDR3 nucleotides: TGTGCCAGCAGTGCTTCAGGCGCCTCGCGGCCCGAAAAACTGTTTTTT.

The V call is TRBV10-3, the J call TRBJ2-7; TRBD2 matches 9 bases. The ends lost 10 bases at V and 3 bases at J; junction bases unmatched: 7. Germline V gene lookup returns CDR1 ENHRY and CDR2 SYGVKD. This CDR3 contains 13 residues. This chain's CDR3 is CATHSGGDYEQYF. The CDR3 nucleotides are TGTGCCACCCATAGCGGGGGTGACTACGAGCAGTACTTC.

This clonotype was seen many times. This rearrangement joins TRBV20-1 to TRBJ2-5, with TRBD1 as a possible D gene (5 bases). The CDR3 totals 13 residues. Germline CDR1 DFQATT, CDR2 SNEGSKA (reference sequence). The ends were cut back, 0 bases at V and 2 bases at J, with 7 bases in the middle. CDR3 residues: CSARDQGQETQYF. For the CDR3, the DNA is TGCAGTGCTAGAGATCAGGGACAAGAGACCCAGTACTTC.

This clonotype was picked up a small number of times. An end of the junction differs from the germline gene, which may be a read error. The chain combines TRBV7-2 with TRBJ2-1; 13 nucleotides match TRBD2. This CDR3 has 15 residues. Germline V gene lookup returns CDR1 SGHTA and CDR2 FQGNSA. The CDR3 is CASSPRTSGGDEQFF. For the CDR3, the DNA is TGTGCCAGCAGCCCCCGGACTAGCGGGGGTGATGAGCAGTTCTTT.

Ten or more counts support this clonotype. CDR3 sequence: CSVEPGQEQGNTIYF. In nucleotides, the CDR3 is TGCAGCGTTGAACCGGGACAGGAACAAGGAAACACCATATATTTT. J is TRBJ1-3 and V is TRBV29-1; 8 nucleotides match TRBD1. There are 15 residues in the CDR3. Trimming cost V 2 bases and J 4 bases; bases outside gene matches: 7. Germline CDR1 and CDR2: SQVTM and ANQGSEA.

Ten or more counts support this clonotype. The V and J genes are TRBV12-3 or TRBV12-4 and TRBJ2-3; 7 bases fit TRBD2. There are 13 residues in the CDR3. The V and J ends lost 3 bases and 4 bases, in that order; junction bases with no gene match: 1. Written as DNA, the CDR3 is TGTGCCAGCAGTTTTCGGGGGGCAGATACGCAGTATTTT. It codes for CASSFRGADTQYF.

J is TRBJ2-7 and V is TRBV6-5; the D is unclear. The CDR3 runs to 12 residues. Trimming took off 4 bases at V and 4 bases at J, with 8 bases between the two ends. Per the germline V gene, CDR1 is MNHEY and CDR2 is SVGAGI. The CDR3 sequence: CASSSETYEQYF. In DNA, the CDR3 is TGTGCCAGCAGTTCCGAGACGTACGAGCAGTACTTC.

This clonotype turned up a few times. The DNA for the CDR3 is TGTGCCAGCAGCTCTGGACAGGGGGCGAAAACGAACACCGGGGAGCTGTTTTTT. It yields the protein CASSSGQGAKTNTGELFF. This chain uses TRBV11-2 with TRBJ2-2, with 11 bases that match TRBD1. There are 18 residues in the CDR3. Per the germline V gene, CDR1 is SGHAT and CDR2 is FQNNGV. V lost 4 bases to trimming and J lost 0 bases; unmatched junction nucleotides: 7.

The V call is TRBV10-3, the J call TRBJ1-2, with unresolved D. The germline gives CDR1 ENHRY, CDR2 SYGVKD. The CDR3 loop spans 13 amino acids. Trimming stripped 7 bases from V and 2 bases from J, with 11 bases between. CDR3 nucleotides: TGTGCCATCAACCGCTCGGGGAACTATGGCTACACCTTC. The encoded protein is CAINRSGNYGYTF.

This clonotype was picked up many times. CDR3 nucleotide sequence: TGTGCCAGCAGCTCCCGACAGGACGAGCAGTACTTC. Protein: CASSSRQDEQYF. This sequence joins TRBV11-2 and TRBJ2-7, with D perhaps TRBD1 (6 bases). This CDR3 is 12 amino acids long. Germline V CDR1 and CDR2: SGHAT, FQNNGV. V dropped 4 bases and J dropped 5 bases, with 9 bases sitting between them.

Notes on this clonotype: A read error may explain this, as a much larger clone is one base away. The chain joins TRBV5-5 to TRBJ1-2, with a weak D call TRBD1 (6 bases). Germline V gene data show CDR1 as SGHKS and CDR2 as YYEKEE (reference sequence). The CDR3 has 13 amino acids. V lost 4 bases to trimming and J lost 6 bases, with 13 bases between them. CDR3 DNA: TGTGCCAGCAGCGAGGACAGACTCGATGGCTACACCTTC. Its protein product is CASSEDRLDGYTF.

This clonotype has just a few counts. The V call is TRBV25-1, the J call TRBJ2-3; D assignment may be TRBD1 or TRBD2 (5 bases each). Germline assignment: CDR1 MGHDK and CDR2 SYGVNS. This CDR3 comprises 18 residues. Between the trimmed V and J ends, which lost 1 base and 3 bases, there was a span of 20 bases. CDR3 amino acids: CASSESIVVGGVTDTQYF. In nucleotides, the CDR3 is TGTGCCAGCAGTGAATCGATTGTCGTTGGGGGTGTAACAGATACGCAGTATTTT.

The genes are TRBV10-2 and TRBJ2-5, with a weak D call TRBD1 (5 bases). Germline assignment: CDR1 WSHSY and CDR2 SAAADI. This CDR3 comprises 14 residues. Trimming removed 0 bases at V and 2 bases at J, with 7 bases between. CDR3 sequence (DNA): TGCGCCAGCAGTGAGTCGCCAGGGCAAGAGACCCAGTACTTC. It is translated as CASSESPGQETQYF.

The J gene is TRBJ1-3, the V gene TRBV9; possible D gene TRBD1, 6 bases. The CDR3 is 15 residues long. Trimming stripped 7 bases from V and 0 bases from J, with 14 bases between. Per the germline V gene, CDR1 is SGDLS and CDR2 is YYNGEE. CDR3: CASGQRTSSGNTIYF. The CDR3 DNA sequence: TGTGCCAGCGGACAGCGAACTAGCTCTGGAAACACCATATATTTT.

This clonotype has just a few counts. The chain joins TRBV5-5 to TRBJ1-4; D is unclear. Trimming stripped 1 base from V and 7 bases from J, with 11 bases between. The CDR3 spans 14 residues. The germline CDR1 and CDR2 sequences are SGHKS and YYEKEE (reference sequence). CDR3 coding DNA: TGTGCCAGCAGCTTGAGGCCCAGTGTTGAAAAACTGTTTTTT. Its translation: CASSLRPSVEKLFF.

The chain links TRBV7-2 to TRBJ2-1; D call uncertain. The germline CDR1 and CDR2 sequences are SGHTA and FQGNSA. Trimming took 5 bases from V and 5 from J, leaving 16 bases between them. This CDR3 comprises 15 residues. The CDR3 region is CASSQMGRADNEQFF. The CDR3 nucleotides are TGTGCCAGCAGCCAGATGGGCCGTGCGGACAATGAGCAGTTCTTC.

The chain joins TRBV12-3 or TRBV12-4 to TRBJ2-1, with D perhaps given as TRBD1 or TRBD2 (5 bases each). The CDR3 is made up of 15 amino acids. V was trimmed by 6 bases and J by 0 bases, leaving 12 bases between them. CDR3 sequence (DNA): TGTGCCAGCAGACGCGACGGGACCTCCTACAATGAGCAGTTCTTC. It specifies CASRRDGTSYNEQFF.